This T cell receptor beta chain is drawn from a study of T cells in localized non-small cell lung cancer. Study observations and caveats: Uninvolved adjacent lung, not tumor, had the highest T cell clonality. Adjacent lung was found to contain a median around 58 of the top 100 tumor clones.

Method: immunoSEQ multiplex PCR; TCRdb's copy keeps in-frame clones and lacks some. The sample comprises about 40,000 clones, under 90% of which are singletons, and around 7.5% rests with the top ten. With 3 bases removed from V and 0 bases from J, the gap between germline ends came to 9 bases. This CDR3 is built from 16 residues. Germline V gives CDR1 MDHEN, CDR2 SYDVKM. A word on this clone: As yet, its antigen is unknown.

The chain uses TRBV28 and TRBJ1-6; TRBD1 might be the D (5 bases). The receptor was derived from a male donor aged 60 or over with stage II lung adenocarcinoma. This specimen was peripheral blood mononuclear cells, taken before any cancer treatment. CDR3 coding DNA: TGTGCCAGCAGTTTCGACAGTGGCTCCTATAATTCACCCCTCCACTTT. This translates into CASSFDSGSYNSPLHF.